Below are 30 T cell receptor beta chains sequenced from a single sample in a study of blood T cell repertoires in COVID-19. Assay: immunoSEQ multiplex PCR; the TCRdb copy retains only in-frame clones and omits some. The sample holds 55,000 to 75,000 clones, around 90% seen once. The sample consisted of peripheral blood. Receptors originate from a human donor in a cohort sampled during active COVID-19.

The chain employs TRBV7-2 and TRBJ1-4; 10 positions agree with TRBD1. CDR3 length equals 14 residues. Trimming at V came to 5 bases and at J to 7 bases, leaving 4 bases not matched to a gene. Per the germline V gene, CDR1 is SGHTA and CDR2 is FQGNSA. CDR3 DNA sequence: TGTGCCAGCAGCCTTGACAGGGGGCGTGAAAAACTGTTTTTT. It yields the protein CASSLDRGREKLFF.

CDR3 DNA: TGTGCCAGTAGTATAGCCCGCGGGACAGGGGGATCCAACTATGGCTACACCTTC. Translating it yields CASSIARGTGGSNYGYTF. The V gene is TRBV19, the J gene TRBJ1-2; TRBD1 matches 11 bases. The J segment lost 2 bases and the V segment lost 1 base, leaving 9 bases of the junction unmatched. Looked up from germline, CDR1 is LNHDA and CDR2 is SQIVND (reference sequence). This CDR3 is 18 amino acids long. Variable domain in full (rest from reference TRBV19 and TRBJ1-2): DGGITQSPKYLFRKEGQNVTLSCEQNLNHDAMYWYRQDPGQGLRLIYYSQIVNDFQKGDIAEGYSVSREKKESFPLTVTSAQKNPTAFYLCASSIARGTGGSNYGYTFGSGTRLTVV.

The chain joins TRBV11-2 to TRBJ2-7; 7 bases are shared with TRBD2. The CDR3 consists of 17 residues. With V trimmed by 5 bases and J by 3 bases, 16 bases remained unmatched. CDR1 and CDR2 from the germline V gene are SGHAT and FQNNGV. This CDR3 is CASSLRSGALSDYEQYF. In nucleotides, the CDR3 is TGTGCCAGCAGCCTCCGGAGCGGGGCCTTGAGTGACTACGAGCAGTACTTC.

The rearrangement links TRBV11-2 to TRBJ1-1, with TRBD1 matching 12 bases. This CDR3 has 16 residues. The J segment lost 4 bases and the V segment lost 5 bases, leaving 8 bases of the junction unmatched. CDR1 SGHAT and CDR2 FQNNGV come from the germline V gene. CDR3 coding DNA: TGTGCCAGCAGCCCGTGGGACAGGGGGCTGGTCACTGAAGCTTTCTTT. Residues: CASSPWDRGLVTEAFF.

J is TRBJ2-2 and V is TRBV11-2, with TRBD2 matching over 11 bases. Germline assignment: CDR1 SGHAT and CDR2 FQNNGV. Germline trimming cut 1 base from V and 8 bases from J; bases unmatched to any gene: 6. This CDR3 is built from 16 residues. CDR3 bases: TGTGCCAGCAGCTTAGTCAGCAGGACTAGCGGGGGGGAGCTGTTTTTT. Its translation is CASSLVSRTSGGELFF.

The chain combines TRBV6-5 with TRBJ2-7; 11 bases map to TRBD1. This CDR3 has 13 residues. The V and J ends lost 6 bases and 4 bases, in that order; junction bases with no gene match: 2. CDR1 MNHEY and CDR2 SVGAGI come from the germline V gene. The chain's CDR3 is CASRDRGRYEQYF. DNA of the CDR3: TGTGCCAGCAGGGACAGGGGGCGGTACGAGCAGTACTTC.

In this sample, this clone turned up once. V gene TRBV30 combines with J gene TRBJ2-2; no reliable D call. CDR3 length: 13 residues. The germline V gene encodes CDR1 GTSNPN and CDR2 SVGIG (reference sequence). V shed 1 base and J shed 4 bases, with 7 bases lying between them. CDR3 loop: CAWSDRFTGELFF. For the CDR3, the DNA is TGTGCCTGGAGTGACAGATTCACCGGGGAGCTGTTTTTT.

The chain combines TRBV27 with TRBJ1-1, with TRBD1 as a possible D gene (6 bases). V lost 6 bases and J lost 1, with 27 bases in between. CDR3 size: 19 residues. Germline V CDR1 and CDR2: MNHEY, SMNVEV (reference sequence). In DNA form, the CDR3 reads TGTGCCAGCAGCTTCCAATGGGTGCGGGGGGCGCATGAGAACACTGAAGCTTTCTTT. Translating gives CASSFQWVRGAHENTEAFF.

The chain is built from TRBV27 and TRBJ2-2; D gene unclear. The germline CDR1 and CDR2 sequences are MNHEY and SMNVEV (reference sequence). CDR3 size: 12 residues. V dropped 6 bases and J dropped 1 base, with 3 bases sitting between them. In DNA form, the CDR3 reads TGTGCCAGCAGCGGGAACACCGGGGAGCTGTTTTTT. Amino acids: CASSGNTGELFF.

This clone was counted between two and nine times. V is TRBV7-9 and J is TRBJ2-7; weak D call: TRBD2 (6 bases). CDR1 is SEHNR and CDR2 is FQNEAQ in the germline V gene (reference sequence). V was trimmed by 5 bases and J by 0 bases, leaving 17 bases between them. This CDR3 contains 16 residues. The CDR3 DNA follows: TGTGCCAGCAGCCCTAGGGATGGGGGGTCCTCCTACGAGCAGTACTTC. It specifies CASSPRDGGSSYEQYF.

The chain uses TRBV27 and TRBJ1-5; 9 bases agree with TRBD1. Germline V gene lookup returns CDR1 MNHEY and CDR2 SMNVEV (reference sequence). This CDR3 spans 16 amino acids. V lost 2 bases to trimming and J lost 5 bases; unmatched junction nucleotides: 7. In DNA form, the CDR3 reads TGTGCCAGCAGTTTAAAGGCCTGGACAGGGGATCAGCCCCAGCATTTT. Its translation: CASSLKAWTGDQPQHF.

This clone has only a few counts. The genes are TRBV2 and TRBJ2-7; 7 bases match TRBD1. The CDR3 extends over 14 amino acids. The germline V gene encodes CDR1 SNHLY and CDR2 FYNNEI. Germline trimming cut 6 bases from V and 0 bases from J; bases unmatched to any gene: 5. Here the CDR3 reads CASSGTASSYEQYF. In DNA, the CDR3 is TGTGCCAGCAGCGGGACAGCTAGCTCCTACGAGCAGTACTTC.

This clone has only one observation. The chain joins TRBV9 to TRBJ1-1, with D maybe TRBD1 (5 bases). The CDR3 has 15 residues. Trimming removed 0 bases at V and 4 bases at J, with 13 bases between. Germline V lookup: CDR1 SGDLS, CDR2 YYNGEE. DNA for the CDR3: TGTGCCAGCAGCGTAGCCGTGGGGCGAGGCACTGAAGCTTTCTTT. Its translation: CASSVAVGRGTEAFF.

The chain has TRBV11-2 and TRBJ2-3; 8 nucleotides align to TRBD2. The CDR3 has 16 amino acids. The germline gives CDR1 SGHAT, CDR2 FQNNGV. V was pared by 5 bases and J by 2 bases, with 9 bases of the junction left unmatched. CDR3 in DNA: TGTGCCAGCAGCCCACAGCGGGGGAAGGCCACAGATACGCAGTATTTT. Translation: CASSPQRGKATDTQYF. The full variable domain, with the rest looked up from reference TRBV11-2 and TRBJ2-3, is EAGVAQSPRYKIIEKRQSVAFWCNPISGHATLYWYQQILGQGPKLLIQFQNNGVVDDSQLPKDRFSAERLKGVDSTLKIQPAKLEDSAVYLCASSPQRGKATDTQYFGPGTRLTVL.

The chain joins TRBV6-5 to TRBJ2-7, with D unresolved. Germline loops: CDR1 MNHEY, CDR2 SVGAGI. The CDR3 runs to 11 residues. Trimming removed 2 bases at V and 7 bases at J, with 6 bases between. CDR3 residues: CASSYRGEQYF. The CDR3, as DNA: TGTGCCAGCAGTTACAGAGGAGAGCAGTACTTC.

The CDR3 protein is CAAQGVNTEAFF. The CDR3 DNA sequence: TGTGCCGCCCAGGGTGTGAACACTGAAGCTTTCTTT. V usage is TRBV24-1 and J usage is TRBJ1-1; a possible D gene is TRBD1 (5 bases). The V end lost 12 bases, the J end lost 0 bases, and 10 bases lay between the germline ends. The CDR3 is 12 amino acids. Looked up from germline, CDR1 is KGHDR and CDR2 is SFDVKD.

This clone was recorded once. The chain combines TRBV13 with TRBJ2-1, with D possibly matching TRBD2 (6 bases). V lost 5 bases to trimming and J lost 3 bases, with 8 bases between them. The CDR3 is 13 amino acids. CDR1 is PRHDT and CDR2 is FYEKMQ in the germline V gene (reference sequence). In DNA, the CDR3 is TGTGCCAGCAGCGACGGGGGCTACAATGAGCAGTTCTTC. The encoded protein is CASSDGGYNEQFF.

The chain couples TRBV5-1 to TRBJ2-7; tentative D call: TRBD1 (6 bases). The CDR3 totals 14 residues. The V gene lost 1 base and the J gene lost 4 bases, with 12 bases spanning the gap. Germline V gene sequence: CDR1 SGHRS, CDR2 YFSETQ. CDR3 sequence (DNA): TGCGCCAGCAGCTTGAGGGGGAAAGGGTACGAGCAGTACTTC. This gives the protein CASSLRGKGYEQYF. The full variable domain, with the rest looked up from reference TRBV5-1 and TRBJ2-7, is KAGVTQTPRYLIKTRGQQVTLSCSPISGHRSVSWYQQTPGQGLQFLFEYFSETQRNKGNFPGRFSGRQFSNSRSEMNVSTLELGDSALYLCASSLRGKGYEQYFGPGTRLTVT.

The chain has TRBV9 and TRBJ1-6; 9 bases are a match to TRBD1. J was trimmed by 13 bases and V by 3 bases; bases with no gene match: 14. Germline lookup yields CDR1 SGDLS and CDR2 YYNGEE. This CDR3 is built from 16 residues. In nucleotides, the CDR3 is TGTGCCAGCAGCGAATACCCGGGACAGGGATTTTACCCCCTCCACTTT. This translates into CASSEYPGQGFYPLHF.

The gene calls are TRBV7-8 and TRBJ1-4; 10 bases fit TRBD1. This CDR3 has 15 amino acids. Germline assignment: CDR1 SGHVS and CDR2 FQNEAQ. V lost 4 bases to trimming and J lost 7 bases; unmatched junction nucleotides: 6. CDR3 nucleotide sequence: TGTGCCAGCAGCTCAACCGGGACAGGGGTTGAAAAACTGTTTTTT. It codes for CASSSTGTGVEKLFF.

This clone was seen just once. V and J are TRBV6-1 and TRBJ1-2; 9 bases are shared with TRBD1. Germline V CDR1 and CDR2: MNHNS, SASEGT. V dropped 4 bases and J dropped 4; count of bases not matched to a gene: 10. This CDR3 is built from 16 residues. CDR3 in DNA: TGTGCCAGCAGTGGCTGGGACAGGGAAGGGCCCTATGGCTACACCTTC. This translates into CASSGWDREGPYGYTF.

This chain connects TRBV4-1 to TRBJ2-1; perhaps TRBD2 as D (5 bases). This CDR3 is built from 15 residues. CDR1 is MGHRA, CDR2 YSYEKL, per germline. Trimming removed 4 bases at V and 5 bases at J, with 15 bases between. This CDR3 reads CASSPLEGEDNEQFF. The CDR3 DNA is TGCGCCAGCAGCCCTCTAGAGGGTGAGGACAATGAGCAGTTCTTC.

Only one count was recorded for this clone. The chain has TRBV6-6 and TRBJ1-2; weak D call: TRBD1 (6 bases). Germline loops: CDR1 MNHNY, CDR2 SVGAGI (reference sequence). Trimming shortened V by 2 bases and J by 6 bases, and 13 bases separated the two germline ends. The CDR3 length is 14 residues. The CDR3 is CASSYDRPTHGYTF. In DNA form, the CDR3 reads TGTGCCAGCAGTTACGACAGGCCCACCCATGGCTACACCTTC.

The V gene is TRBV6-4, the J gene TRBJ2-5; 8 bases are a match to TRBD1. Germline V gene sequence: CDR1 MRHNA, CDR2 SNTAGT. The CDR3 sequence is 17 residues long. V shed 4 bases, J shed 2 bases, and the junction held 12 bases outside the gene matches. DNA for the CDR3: TGTGCCAGCAGTGCCCCTCTAGAACAGGGGGAGCAAGAGACCCAGTACTTC. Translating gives CASSAPLEQGEQETQYF.

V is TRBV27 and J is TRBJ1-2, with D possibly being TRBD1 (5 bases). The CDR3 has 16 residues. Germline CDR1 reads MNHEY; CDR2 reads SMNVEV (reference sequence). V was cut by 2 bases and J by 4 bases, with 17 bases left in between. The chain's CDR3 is CASSLGGAGVPYGYTF. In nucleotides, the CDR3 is TGTGCCAGCAGTTTAGGAGGGGCAGGAGTCCCCTATGGCTACACCTTC.

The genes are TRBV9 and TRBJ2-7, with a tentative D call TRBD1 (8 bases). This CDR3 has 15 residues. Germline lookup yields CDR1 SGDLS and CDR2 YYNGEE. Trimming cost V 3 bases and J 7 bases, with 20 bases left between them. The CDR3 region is CASSARQGTTGEQYF. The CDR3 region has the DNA TGTGCCAGCAGCGCTCGACAGGGGACTACGGGAGAGCAGTACTTC.

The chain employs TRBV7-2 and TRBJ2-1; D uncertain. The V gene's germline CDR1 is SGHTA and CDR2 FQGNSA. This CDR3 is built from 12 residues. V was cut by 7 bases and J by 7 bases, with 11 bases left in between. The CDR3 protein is CASTLSPNEQFF. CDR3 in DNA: TGTGCCAGCACCCTGAGTCCTAATGAGCAGTTCTTC. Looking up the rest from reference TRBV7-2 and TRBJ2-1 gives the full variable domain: GAGVSQSPSNKVTEKGKDVELRCDPISGHTALYWYRQSLGQGLEFLIYFQGNSAPDKSGLPSDRFSAERTGGSVSTLTIQRTQQEDSAVYLCASTLSPNEQFFGPGTRLTVL.

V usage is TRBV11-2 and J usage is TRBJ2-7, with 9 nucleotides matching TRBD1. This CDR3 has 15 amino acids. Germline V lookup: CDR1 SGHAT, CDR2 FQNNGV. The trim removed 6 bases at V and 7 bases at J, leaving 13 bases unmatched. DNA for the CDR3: TGTGCCAGCAGACGACCGGGACAGGGCCCTCTGGAGCAGTACTTC. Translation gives CASRRPGQGPLEQYF. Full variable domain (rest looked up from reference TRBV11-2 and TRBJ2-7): EAGVAQSPRYKIIEKRQSVAFWCNPISGHATLYWYQQILGQGPKLLIQFQNNGVVDDSQLPKDRFSAERLKGVDSTLKIQPAKLEDSAVYLCASRRPGQGPLEQYFGPGTRLTVT.

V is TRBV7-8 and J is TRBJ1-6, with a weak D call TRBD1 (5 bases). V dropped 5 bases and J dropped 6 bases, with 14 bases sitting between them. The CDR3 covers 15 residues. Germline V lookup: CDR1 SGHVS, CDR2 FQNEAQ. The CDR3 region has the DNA TGTGCCAGCAGCCGAGGAGAAGGGGTTAATTCACCCCTCCACTTT. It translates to CASSRGEGVNSPLHF.

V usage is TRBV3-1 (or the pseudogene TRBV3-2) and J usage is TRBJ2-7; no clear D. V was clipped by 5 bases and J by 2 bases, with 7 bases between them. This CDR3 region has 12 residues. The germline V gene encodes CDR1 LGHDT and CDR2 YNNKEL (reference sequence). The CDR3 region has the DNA TGTGCCAGCAGCTTCCGTACCTACGAGCAGTACTTC. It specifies CASSFRTYEQYF.